A single sample gave rise to the 12 T cell receptor beta chains below, sequenced in a study of blood T cells in healthy people across ages. The second PCR ran 7 to 11 cycles with a sample-barcoded 5' primer and J-beta primers. TCRdb re-derived calls from the 5' RACE reads in MiXCR, one entry per CDR3 protein. The data hold some 1,500,000 distinct CDR3 sequences, with approximately 42% observed a single time. Sequencing was done on a sample of blood. Receptors were obtained from a young woman in good health.

This clonotype was seen a handful of times. The V and J genes are TRBV6-2 or TRBV6-3 and TRBJ2-1; maybe TRBD2 (6 bases). This CDR3 region has 18 residues. V dropped 6 bases and J dropped 0 bases, with 21 bases sitting between them. Germline V gene sequence: CDR1 MNHEY, CDR2 SVGEGT. The CDR3 loop is CASSKPLQTRSSYNEQFF. The CDR3 DNA follows: TGTGCCAGCAGCAAACCGTTACAGACTAGGAGCTCCTACAATGAGCAGTTCTTC.

As for this clonotype: A much larger clonotype is one base distant, so this may be a read error. The chain couples TRBV4-1 to TRBJ2-3; no reliable D call. The CDR3 runs 15 residues. V was shortened by 1 base and J by 4 bases, with 12 bases between the two germline ends. Germline-derived CDR1 and CDR2 are MGHRA and YSYEKL. DNA of the CDR3: TGCGCCAGCAGCCAAGTCCCAGGACGGGCAGATACGCAGTATTTT. This encodes CASSQVPGRADTQYF.

In its sample, this clonotype was seen a few times. The J gene is TRBJ2-3, the V gene TRBV7-9; the match to TRBD2 covers 9 bases. CDR1 is SEHNR and CDR2 is FQNEAQ in the germline V gene (reference sequence). V shed 5 bases, J shed 2 bases, and the junction held 8 bases outside the gene matches. This CDR3 contains 16 residues. This CDR3 reads CASSPAGGHFTDTQYF. The CDR3 DNA reads as TGTGCCAGCAGCCCAGCGGGGGGCCACTTCACAGATACGCAGTATTTT.

The chain is built from TRBV24-1 and TRBJ1-5; D is perhaps TRBD1 (6 bases). The germline CDR1 and CDR2 sequences are KGHDR and SFDVKD. The CDR3 sequence is 15 residues long. The germline V and J ends were trimmed by 4 bases and 4 bases, with 13 bases remaining between them. In DNA, the CDR3 is TGTGCCACCAGTGAGACCGGGACACCTAATCAGCCCCAGCATTTT. Amino acid sequence: CATSETGTPNQPQHF.

The V call is TRBV4-3, the J call TRBJ2-7; no clear D. Trimming took 0 bases from V and 7 from J, leaving 22 bases between them. Germline V gene data show CDR1 as LGHNA and CDR2 as YSLEER. The length of the CDR3 is 17 residues. The CDR3 coding sequence is TGCGCCAGCAGCCAAGACTTTGGGCGGAGCTCCTACAATGAGCAGTACTTC. Its translation: CASSQDFGRSSYNEQYF.

This clonotype was seen only a few times. The rearrangement uses TRBV7-6 and TRBJ2-5; D remains ambiguous. Germline V gene lookup returns CDR1 SGHVS and CDR2 FNYEAQ. Trimming took off 2 bases at V and 2 bases at J, with 12 bases between the two ends. The CDR3 consists of 15 residues. The CDR3 DNA reads as TGTGCCAGCAGCTTAATCCGAGGTTCTCAAGAGACCCAGTACTTC. Amino acid sequence: CASSLIRGSQETQYF.

The table lists this clonotype with many counts. V usage is TRBV12-3 or TRBV12-4 and J usage is TRBJ1-1; TRBD1 matches 8 bases. CDR3 size: 15 residues. After removal of 5 bases from V and 1 base from J, the junction contained 6 bases not matched to a gene. The CDR3 coding sequence is TGTGCCAGCAGTCCTGGACAGGGAAGGAACACTGAAGCTTTCTTT. Translation: CASSPGQGRNTEAFF.

Notes on this clonotype: A much larger clone lies a single base off, so this may be a read error. The chain carries TRBV12-3 or TRBV12-4 and TRBJ2-4; the D gene is possibly TRBD1 (6 bases). The CDR3 covers 13 residues. DNA of the CDR3: TGTGCCAGCACCCTAATGACAGGAAACATTCGGTACTTC. Its protein is CASTLMTGNIRYF.

In its sample, this clonotype was seen a few times. A much larger clone lies one base from this, so it may be a read error. The chain uses TRBV10-3 and TRBJ2-1; D uncertain. Germline CDR1 and CDR2: ENHRY and SYGVKD. This CDR3 is built from 13 residues. V lost 2 bases to trimming and J lost 4 bases, with 6 bases between them. CDR3 protein: CAISEPGYNEQFF. For the CDR3, the DNA is TGTGCCATCAGTGAGCCTGGGTACAATGAGCAGTTCTTC.

V and J are TRBV11-2 and TRBJ2-7, with D hard to call. The CDR3 loop spans 15 amino acids. Germline V gene sequence: CDR1 SGHAT, CDR2 FQNNGV. The V and J ends lost 3 bases and 0 bases respectively, with 12 bases between them. The CDR3 sequence is CASSFEFGRSYEQYF. For the CDR3, the DNA is TGTGCCAGCAGCTTTGAGTTCGGCCGCTCCTACGAGCAGTACTTC.

The chain carries TRBV29-1 and TRBJ1-2; 8 nucleotides line up with TRBD1. The CDR3 totals 14 residues. With V trimmed by 4 bases and J by 1 base, 5 bases remained unmatched. Germline V gene data show CDR1 as SQVTM and CDR2 as ANQGSEA. The CDR3 loop is CSVGTGKSNYGYTF. CDR3 coding DNA: TGCAGCGTTGGGACAGGGAAGAGTAACTATGGCTACACCTTC. The complete variable domain, with remaining parts taken from reference TRBV29-1 and TRBJ1-2, reads SAVISQKPSRDICQRGTSLTIQCQVDSQVTMMFWYRQQPGQSLTLIATANQGSEATYESGFVIDKFPISRPNLTFSTLTVSNMSPEDSSIYLCSVGTGKSNYGYTFGSGTRLTVV.

The gene calls are TRBV9 and TRBJ2-1, with TRBD2 matching over 9 bases. Germline-derived CDR1 and CDR2 are SGDLS and YYNGEE. Unmatched junction bases numbered 4, after V lost 1 base and J lost 8 bases. This CDR3 spans 14 amino acids. The CDR3 bases are TGTGCCAGCAGCGTACGCGGGGGGGCCTATGAGCAGTTCTTC. This encodes CASSVRGGAYEQFF.